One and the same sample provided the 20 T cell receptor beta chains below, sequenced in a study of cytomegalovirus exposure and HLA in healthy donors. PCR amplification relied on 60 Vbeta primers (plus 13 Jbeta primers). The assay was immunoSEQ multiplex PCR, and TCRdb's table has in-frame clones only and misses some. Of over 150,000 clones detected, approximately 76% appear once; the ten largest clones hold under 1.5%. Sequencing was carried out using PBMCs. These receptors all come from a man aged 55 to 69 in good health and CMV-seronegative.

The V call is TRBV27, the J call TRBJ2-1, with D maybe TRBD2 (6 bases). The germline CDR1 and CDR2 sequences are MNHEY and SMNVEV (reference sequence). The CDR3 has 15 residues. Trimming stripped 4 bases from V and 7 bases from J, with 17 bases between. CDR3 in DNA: TGTGCCAGCAGTTCAAACCGGGACTCTCAGAATGAGCAGTTCTTC. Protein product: CASSSNRDSQNEQFF.

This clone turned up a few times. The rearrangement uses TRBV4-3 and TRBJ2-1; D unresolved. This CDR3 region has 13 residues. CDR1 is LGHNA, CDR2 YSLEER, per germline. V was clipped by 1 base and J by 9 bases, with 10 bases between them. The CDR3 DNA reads TGCGCCAGCAGCCAAGTATTAGCCGCTGAGCAGTTCTTC. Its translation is CASSQVLAAEQFF.

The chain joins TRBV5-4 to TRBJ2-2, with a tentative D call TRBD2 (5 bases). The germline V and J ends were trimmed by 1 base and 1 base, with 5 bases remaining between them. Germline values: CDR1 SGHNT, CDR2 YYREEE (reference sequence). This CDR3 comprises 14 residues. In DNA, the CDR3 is TGTGCCAGCAGCTTGACTAGGAACACCGGGGAGCTGTTTTTT. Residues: CASSLTRNTGELFF.

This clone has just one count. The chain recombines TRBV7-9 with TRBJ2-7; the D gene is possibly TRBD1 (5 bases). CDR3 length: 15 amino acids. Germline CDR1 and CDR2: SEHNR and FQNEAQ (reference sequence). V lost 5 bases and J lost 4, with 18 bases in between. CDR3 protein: CASSTRYRPPYEQYF. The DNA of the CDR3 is TGTGCCAGCAGCACGAGGTACAGGCCCCCTTACGAGCAGTACTTC.

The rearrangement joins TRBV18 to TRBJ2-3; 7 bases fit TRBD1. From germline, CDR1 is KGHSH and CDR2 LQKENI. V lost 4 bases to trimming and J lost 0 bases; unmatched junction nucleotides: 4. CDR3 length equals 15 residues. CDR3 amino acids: CASSLGQASTDTQYF. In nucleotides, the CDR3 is TGTGCCAGCTCACTAGGACAGGCTAGCACAGATACGCAGTATTTT.

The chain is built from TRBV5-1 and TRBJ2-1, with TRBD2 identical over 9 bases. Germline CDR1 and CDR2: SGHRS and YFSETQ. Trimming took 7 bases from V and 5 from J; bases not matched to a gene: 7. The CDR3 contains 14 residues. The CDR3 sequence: CASGAGGPHNEQFF. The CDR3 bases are TGCGCCAGCGGAGCGGGGGGACCCCACAATGAGCAGTTCTTC. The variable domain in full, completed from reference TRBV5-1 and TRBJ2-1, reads KAGVTQTPRYLIKTRGQQVTLSCSPISGHRSVSWYQQTPGQGLQFLFEYFSETQRNKGNFPGRFSGRQFSNSRSEMNVSTLELGDSALYLCASGAGGPHNEQFFGPGTRLTVL.

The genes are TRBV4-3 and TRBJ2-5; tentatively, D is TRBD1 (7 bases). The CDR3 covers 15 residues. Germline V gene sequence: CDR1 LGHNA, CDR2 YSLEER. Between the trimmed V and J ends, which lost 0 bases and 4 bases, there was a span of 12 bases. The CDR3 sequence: CASSQDRRGVETQYF. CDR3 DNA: TGCGCCAGCAGCCAAGATCGCAGGGGGGTAGAGACCCAGTACTTC.

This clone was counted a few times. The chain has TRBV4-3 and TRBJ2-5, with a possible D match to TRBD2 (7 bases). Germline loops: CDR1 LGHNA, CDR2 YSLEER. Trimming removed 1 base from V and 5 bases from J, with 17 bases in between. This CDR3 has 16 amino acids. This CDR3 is CASSQVSGGAGETQYF. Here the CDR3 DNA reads TGCGCCAGCAGCCAAGTTAGTGGGGGGGCCGGTGAGACCCAGTACTTC.

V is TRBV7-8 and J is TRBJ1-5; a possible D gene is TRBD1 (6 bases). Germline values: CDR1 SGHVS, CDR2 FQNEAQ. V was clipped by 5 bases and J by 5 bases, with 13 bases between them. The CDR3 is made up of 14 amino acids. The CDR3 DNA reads TGTGCCAGCAGCCTGGACAGCCCTGATCAGCCCCAGCATTTT. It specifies CASSLDSPDQPQHF.

This CDR3 reads CAISESIGQGQPQHF. The CDR3 nucleotides are TGTGCCATCAGTGAGTCGATAGGACAGGGTCAGCCCCAGCATTTT. This rearrangement joins TRBV10-3 to TRBJ1-5; 8 nucleotides align to TRBD1. This CDR3 contains 15 residues. CDR1 ENHRY and CDR2 SYGVKD come from the germline V gene. With 0 bases clipped from V and 6 bases from J, the junction kept 4 bases outside the gene matches.

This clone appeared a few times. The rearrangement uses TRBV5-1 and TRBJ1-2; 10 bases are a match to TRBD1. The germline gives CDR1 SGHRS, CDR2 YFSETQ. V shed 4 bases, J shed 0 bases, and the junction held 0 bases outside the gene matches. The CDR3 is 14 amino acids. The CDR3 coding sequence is TGCGCCAGCAGCGGACAGGGGGCTAACTATGGCTACACCTTC. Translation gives CASSGQGANYGYTF. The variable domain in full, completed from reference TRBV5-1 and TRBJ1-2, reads KAGVTQTPRYLIKTRGQQVTLSCSPISGHRSVSWYQQTPGQGLQFLFEYFSETQRNKGNFPGRFSGRQFSNSRSEMNVSTLELGDSALYLCASSGQGANYGYTFGSGTRLTVV.

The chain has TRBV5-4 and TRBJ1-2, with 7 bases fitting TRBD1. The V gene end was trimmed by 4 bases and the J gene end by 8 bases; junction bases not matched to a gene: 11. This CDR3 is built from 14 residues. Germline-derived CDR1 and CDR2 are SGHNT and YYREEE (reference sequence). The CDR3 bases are TGTGCCAGCAGCACCCGACAGGGCCTAGAGGGCTACACCTTC. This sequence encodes CASSTRQGLEGYTF.

CDR3 amino acids: CASSETSDGEQFF. For the CDR3, the DNA is TGTGCCAGCAGTGAAACTAGCGATGGTGAGCAGTTCTTC. The genes are TRBV6-1 and TRBJ2-1; 7 bases fit TRBD2. Germline loops: CDR1 MNHNS, CDR2 SASEGT. This CDR3 region has 13 residues. V lost 2 bases to trimming and J lost 9 bases; unmatched junction nucleotides: 4.

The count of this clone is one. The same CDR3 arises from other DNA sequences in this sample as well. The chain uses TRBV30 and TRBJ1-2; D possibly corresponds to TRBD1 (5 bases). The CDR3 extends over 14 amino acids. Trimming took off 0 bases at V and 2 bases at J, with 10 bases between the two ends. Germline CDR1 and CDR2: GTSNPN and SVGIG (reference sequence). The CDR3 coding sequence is TGTGCCTGGAGTGTATTAGGGGCAAACTATGGCTACACCTTC. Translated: CAWSVLGANYGYTF.

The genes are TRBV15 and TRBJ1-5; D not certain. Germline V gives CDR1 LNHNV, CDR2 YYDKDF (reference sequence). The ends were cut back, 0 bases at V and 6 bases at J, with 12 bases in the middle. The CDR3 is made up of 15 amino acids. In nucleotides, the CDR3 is TGTGCCACCAGCAGAGATTTCCGGGAAGGTCAGCCCCAGCATTTT. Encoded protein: CATSRDFREGQPQHF.

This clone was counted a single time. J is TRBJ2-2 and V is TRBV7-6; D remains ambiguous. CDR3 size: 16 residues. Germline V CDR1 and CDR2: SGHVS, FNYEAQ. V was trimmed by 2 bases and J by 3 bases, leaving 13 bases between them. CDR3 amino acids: CASSLSQVMDTGELFF. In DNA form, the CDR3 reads TGTGCCAGCAGCTTATCTCAGGTTATGGACACCGGGGAGCTGTTTTTT.

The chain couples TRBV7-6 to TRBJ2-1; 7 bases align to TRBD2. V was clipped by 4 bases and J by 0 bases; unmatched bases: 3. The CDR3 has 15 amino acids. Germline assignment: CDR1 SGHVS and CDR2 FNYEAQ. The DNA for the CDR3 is TGTGCCAGCAGCTCTGGCGGGGGCTCCTACAATGAGCAGTTCTTC. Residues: CASSSGGGSYNEQFF.

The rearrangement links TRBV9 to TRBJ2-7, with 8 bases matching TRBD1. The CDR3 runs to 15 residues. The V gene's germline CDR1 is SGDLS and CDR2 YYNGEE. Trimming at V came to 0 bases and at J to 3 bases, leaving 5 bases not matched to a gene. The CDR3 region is CASSVAVGQGYEQYF. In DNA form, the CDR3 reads TGTGCCAGCAGCGTAGCTGTTGGACAGGGCTACGAGCAGTACTTC.

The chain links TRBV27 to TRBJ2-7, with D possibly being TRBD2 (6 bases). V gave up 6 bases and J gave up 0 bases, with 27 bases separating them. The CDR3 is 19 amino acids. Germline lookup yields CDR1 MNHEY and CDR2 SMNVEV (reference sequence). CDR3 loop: CASSPLILGGARFSYEQYF. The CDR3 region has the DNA TGTGCCAGCAGCCCATTGATACTTGGCGGGGCTCGATTCTCCTACGAGCAGTACTTC.

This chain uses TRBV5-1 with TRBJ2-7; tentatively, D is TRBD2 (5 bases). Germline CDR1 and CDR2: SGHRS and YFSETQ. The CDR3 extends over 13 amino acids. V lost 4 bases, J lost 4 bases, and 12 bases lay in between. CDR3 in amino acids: CASSPNGVYEQYF. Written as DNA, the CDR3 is TGCGCCAGCAGCCCAAACGGGGTGTACGAGCAGTACTTC.